This T cell receptor (beta chain) was profiled in a study of T cell responses to AZD1222 COVID-19 vaccine. For the study at large: Second-dose intervals of approximately 4 or approximately 12 weeks were pooled.

The CDR3 is 15 amino acids. Deletions cut 0 bases from V and 3 bases from J, with 10 bases between. Germline CDR1 reads SGHRS; CDR2 reads YFSETQ. A word on this clone: Its antigen is not known.

Generated by immunoSEQ multiplex PCR, the TCRdb table keeps only in-frame clones and is missing some. The profile covers more than 110,000 clones, with approximately 85% appearing a single time and roughly 8% taken by the ten largest. Study-wide points: Just a handful of AZD1222 recipients tested seropositive at baseline.

The sequence derives from an adult in good health. The rearrangement joins TRBV5-1 to TRBJ2-1; D ambiguous. The sequencing here drew on peripheral blood, taken on day 0 of AZD1222 vaccination. CDR3 nucleotide sequence: TGCGCCAGCAGCTTGGCTGCCCCAGACTACAATGAGCAGTTCTTC. As protein: CASSLAAPDYNEQFF.